A single sample is the source of the 17 T cell receptor beta chains below, sequenced in a study of cytomegalovirus exposure and HLA in healthy donors. 13 Jbeta primers and 60 Vbeta primers were used for the PCR. This table comes from immunoSEQ multiplex PCR, and its TCRdb copy is limited to in-frame clones, with some not included. This sample's clone table lists about 110,000 clones. The specimen sequenced was PBMCs. The receptor source for this set is a man aged 35 to 55 in good health and CMV-seropositive.

This chain uses TRBV13 with TRBJ2-1, with a tentative D call TRBD2 (6 bases). There are 14 residues in the CDR3. V gave up 4 bases and J gave up 9 bases, with 16 bases separating them. Germline CDR1 reads PRHDT; CDR2 reads FYEKMQ (reference sequence). The CDR3 nucleotides read TGTGCCAGCAGCTCCTCTACGGGAGTACGTGAGCAGTTCTTC. As protein: CASSSSTGVREQFF.

The chain combines TRBV29-1 with TRBJ2-1; D might be TRBD1 (6 bases). This CDR3 region has 16 residues. Germline CDR1 reads SQVTM; CDR2 reads ANQGSEA. Deletions cut 3 bases from V and 8 bases from J, with 23 bases between. For the CDR3, the DNA is TGCAGCGTTGAGGGGGTGGAACAGGGAAGAGTTGATGAGCAGTTCTTC. Protein sequence: CSVEGVEQGRVDEQFF.

The chain links TRBV28 to TRBJ1-2, with D tentatively TRBD1 (6 bases). Germline CDR1 MDHEN, CDR2 SYDVKM. The CDR3 length is 13 residues. V was shortened by 6 bases and J by 2 bases, with 10 bases between the two germline ends. The CDR3 here is CASSPGTNYGYTF. The DNA for the CDR3 is TGTGCCAGCAGCCCTGGGACAAACTATGGCTACACCTTC.

The genes are TRBV6-5 and TRBJ2-7; 9 positions match TRBD1. V trimming: 2 bases; J trimming: 2 bases; junction bases outside the gene matches: 4. Germline loops: CDR1 MNHEY, CDR2 SVGAGI. The CDR3 contains 15 residues. CDR3 in DNA: TGTGCCAGCAGTTACGCCGGGACAGGGACCTACGAGCAGTACTTC. It codes for CASSYAGTGTYEQYF.

This rearrangement joins TRBV5-1 to TRBJ2-7; perhaps TRBD1 as D (5 bases). CDR3 length: 15 amino acids. Looked up from germline, CDR1 is SGHRS and CDR2 is YFSETQ. V shed 2 bases and J shed 2 bases, with 14 bases lying between them. CDR3 residues: CASSFGAISPYEQYF. The DNA for the CDR3 is TGCGCCAGCAGCTTTGGGGCGATTAGCCCCTACGAGCAGTACTTC.

The chain uses TRBV27 and TRBJ2-7; D uncertain. V shed 3 bases and J shed 0 bases, with 6 bases lying between them. The CDR3 consists of 13 residues. Germline V gene sequence: CDR1 MNHEY, CDR2 SMNVEV (reference sequence). The CDR3 coding sequence is TGTGCCAGCAGTTTCACAAGCTCCTACGAGCAGTACTTC. This sequence encodes CASSFTSSYEQYF.

The rearrangement uses TRBV5-1 and TRBJ2-5, with 7 bases aligning to TRBD1. Germline CDR1 is SGHRS and CDR2 is YFSETQ. With 4 bases clipped from V and 5 bases from J, the junction kept 8 bases outside the gene matches. The CDR3 is 14 amino acids. CDR3 DNA: TGCGCCAGCAGCGGGACAAGACAGGGCGAGACCCAGTACTTC. This codes for CASSGTRQGETQYF.

The chain uses TRBV27 and TRBJ2-1, with TRBD2 matching over 10 bases. The CDR3 loop spans 15 amino acids. Germline V gives CDR1 MNHEY, CDR2 SMNVEV (reference sequence). V was pared by 6 bases and J by 2 bases, with 4 bases of the junction left unmatched. For the CDR3, the DNA is TGTGCCAGCAGGAAAGCGGGAGGGGCCTACAATGAGCAGTTCTTC. The encoded protein is CASRKAGGAYNEQFF.

The chain combines TRBV5-1 with TRBJ2-5, with a weak D call TRBD1 (6 bases). The CDR3 loop spans 17 amino acids. Germline loops: CDR1 SGHRS, CDR2 YFSETQ. V was clipped by 4 bases and J by 5 bases, with 24 bases between them. CDR3 in amino acids: CASSLNGGPSIRETQYF. In nucleotides, the CDR3 is TGCGCCAGCAGCCTCAATGGGGGCCCTAGCATCCGGGAGACCCAGTACTTC. Drawing the rest from reference TRBV5-1 and TRBJ2-5, the complete variable domain is KAGVTQTPRYLIKTRGQQVTLSCSPISGHRSVSWYQQTPGQGLQFLFEYFSETQRNKGNFPGRFSGRQFSNSRSEMNVSTLELGDSALYLCASSLNGGPSIRETQYFGPGTRLLVL.

The V gene is TRBV2, the J gene TRBJ2-1, with 8 positions matching TRBD2. The V and J ends lost 6 bases and 0 bases, in that order; junction bases with no gene match: 4. Germline CDR1 SNHLY, CDR2 FYNNEI. This CDR3 comprises 15 residues. CDR3 DNA: TGTGCCAGCAGGTTAGCGGGAAGCTCCTACAATGAGCAGTTCTTC. Translation gives CASRLAGSSYNEQFF.

To note about this clone: The DNA is left out, because the CDR3 cannot be placed on it with certainty; the CDR3 is given as TCRdb lists it. The rearrangement uses TRBV21-1 and TRBJ2-5; the table's D gene call, TRBD2, was not cross checked with the DNA. TRBV21-1 is marked as a pseudogene. The CDR3 is 17 amino acids in total, end residues counted. This CDR3 reads CASREGVAEGTKETQYF.

The chain combines TRBV2 with TRBJ2-7; 10 nucleotides agree with TRBD2. Germline loops: CDR1 SNHLY, CDR2 FYNNEI. The CDR3 covers 13 residues. V gave up 8 bases and J gave up 1 base; unmatched junction bases: 2. The CDR3 nucleotides are TGTGCCAGCCTAGCGGGAGCTTCCTACGAGCAGTACTTC. Translation gives CASLAGASYEQYF.

The chain is built from TRBV7-2 and TRBJ2-1; a possible D gene is TRBD2 (6 bases). Trimming took off 4 bases at V and 6 bases at J, with 19 bases between the two ends. Germline CDR1 is SGHTA and CDR2 is FQGNSA. This CDR3 is 16 amino acids long. DNA for the CDR3: TGTGCCAGCAGCTCCGGCGATTACGGGAGAGGCAATGAGCAGTTCTTC. It translates to CASSSGDYGRGNEQFF.

The V and J genes are TRBV27 and TRBJ2-5; D possibly corresponds to TRBD2 (5 bases). V lost 4 bases and J 2 bases, leaving 14 bases between the germline ends. This CDR3 has 15 residues. Per the germline V gene, CDR1 is MNHEY and CDR2 is SMNVEV (reference sequence). CDR3 sequence (DNA): TGTGCCAGCAGTTCCGGGAAAGAGTTTCAAGAGACCCAGTACTTC. The encoded protein is CASSSGKEFQETQYF.

The J gene is TRBJ1-1, the V gene TRBV19; D may be TRBD1 (6 bases). The CDR3 length is 16 residues. CDR1 is LNHDA and CDR2 is SQIVND in the germline V gene (reference sequence). With 6 bases removed from V and 1 base from J, the gap between germline ends came to 18 bases. CDR3 in amino acids: CASSPIFVTGNTEAFF. The CDR3 coding sequence is TGTGCCAGTAGCCCCATTTTCGTGACAGGGAACACTGAAGCTTTCTTT.

The DNA for the CDR3 is TGCGCCAGCAGCTTGGTAGGGGGCGCGGGTCAGCCCCAGCATTTT. It specifies CASSLVGGAGQPQHF. The gene calls are TRBV5-1 and TRBJ1-5; 7 nucleotides align to TRBD1. Trimming took 0 bases from V and 6 from J; bases not matched to a gene: 6. The germline V gene has CDR1 SGHRS and CDR2 YFSETQ. The CDR3 is made up of 15 amino acids. The complete variable domain, with remaining parts taken from reference TRBV5-1 and TRBJ1-5, reads KAGVTQTPRYLIKTRGQQVTLSCSPISGHRSVSWYQQTPGQGLQFLFEYFSETQRNKGNFPGRFSGRQFSNSRSEMNVSTLELGDSALYLCASSLVGGAGQPQHFGDGTRLSIL.

The chain carries TRBV7-9 and TRBJ2-3, with TRBD2 as a possible D gene (6 bases). The CDR3 has 13 residues. Trimming took off 4 bases at V and 11 bases at J, with 16 bases between the two ends. Germline CDR1 SEHNR, CDR2 FQNEAQ (reference sequence). CDR3 sequence: CASSSGTHGGQYF. The DNA of the CDR3 is TGTGCCAGCAGCTCTGGGACTCACGGGGGGCAGTATTTT.